Presented here are 9 T cell receptor beta chains from one specimen sequenced in a study of blood T cell repertoires in COVID-19. Assay used: immunoSEQ multiplex PCR; TCRdb lists only in-frame clones, some missing. The repertoire has over 150,000 clones, 80% of them found once; the top ten carry about 3.7%. The sequenced sample was PBMCs or T cells enriched from blood (not recorded which). These receptors were obtained from a woman in her fifties or sixties who had recovered from COVID-19.

The chain carries TRBV5-6 and TRBJ2-3; the match to TRBD2 covers 10 bases. CDR1 and CDR2 (germline): SGHDT, YYEEEE. The CDR3 extends over 16 amino acids. J gave up 2 bases and V 2 bases, and 5 bases lay outside the gene matches. This CDR3 reads CASSLTAGGLTDTQYF. The CDR3 nucleotides read TGTGCCAGCAGCTTAACAGCGGGGGGGCTCACAGATACGCAGTATTTT. Looking up the rest from reference TRBV5-6 and TRBJ2-3 gives the full variable domain: DAGVTQSPTHLIKTRGQQVTLRCSPKSGHDTVSWYQQALGQGPQFIFQYYEEEERQRGNFPDRFSGHQFPNYSSELNVNALLLGDSALYLCASSLTAGGLTDTQYFGPGTRLTVL.

The V and J genes are TRBV5-6 and TRBJ1-1; 7 positions match TRBD1. Germline CDR1 reads SGHDT; CDR2 reads YYEEEE. The V and J ends lost 3 bases and 2 bases, in that order; junction bases with no gene match: 4. The CDR3 runs 14 residues. The CDR3: CASSSGQKNTEAFF. CDR3 nucleotides: TGTGCCAGCAGCTCGGGACAGAAAAACACTGAAGCTTTCTTT.

The CDR3 is CAISIDRDQPQHF. Here the CDR3 DNA reads TGTGCCATCAGCATAGACAGAGATCAGCCCCAGCATTTT. The V and J genes are TRBV10-3 and TRBJ1-5; TRBD1 is a possible D gene (5 bases). There are 13 residues in the CDR3. CDR1 is ENHRY, CDR2 SYGVKD, per germline. V was shortened by 6 bases and J by 5 bases, with 11 bases between the two germline ends.

This sequence joins TRBV6-5 and TRBJ1-5, with no clear D. This CDR3 region has 13 residues. CDR1 MNHEY and CDR2 SVGAGI come from the germline V gene. V lost 6 bases and J lost 4, with 10 bases in between. Written as DNA, the CDR3 is TGTGCCAGCAGACAGAACTCTAATCAGCCCCAGCATTTT. Translated, it gives CASRQNSNQPQHF.

The genes are TRBV18 and TRBJ2-1; D may be TRBD1 (5 bases). Trimming stripped 3 bases from V and 3 bases from J, with 21 bases between. The CDR3 is 18 residues long. Per germline, CDR1 KGHSH and CDR2 LQKENI. The CDR3 sequence: CASSPPALGDRRYNEQFF. In DNA, the CDR3 is TGTGCCAGCTCACCCCCTGCTCTAGGGGATCGGCGCTACAATGAGCAGTTCTTC.

This chain links TRBV2 with TRBJ1-2, with unresolved D. The CDR3 runs 11 residues. Germline CDR1 reads SNHLY; CDR2 reads FYNNEI. V was cut by 6 bases and J by 1 base, with 3 bases left in between. CDR3 sequence: CASSFNYGYTF. In DNA form, the CDR3 reads TGTGCCAGCAGCTTTAACTATGGCTACACCTTC.

The chain has TRBV2 and TRBJ2-7; maybe TRBD1 (5 bases). Germline V lookup: CDR1 SNHLY, CDR2 FYNNEI. V was cut by 6 bases and J by 4 bases, with 13 bases left in between. The CDR3 sequence is 13 residues long. CDR3 in DNA: TGTGCCAGCAGCCAAAACCCAGGGTACGAGCAGTACTTC. Residues: CASSQNPGYEQYF.

This chain uses TRBV30 with TRBJ2-7; 7 bases line up with TRBD1. Germline V lookup: CDR1 GTSNPN, CDR2 SVGIG (reference sequence). The CDR3 extends over 14 amino acids. With V trimmed by 2 bases and J by 3 bases, 7 bases remained unmatched. The CDR3 is CAWSWSGGVYEQYF. DNA of the CDR3: TGTGCCTGGAGTTGGTCAGGGGGAGTCTACGAGCAGTACTTC.

This chain uses TRBV6-5 with TRBJ1-6, with 10 bases aligning to TRBD1. The germline V gene has CDR1 MNHEY and CDR2 SVGAGI. The CDR3 runs to 15 residues. Losses at the gene ends were 6 bases for V and 9 bases for J; bases not matched to a gene: 8. CDR3 in amino acids: CASSPYWTGGSPLHF. Written as DNA, the CDR3 is TGTGCCAGCAGCCCCTATTGGACAGGGGGTTCACCCCTCCACTTT.